In this sample, the clone carrying this TCR beta chain turned up a few times. The antigen remains undetermined. The data belong to a study of chemoradiotherapy in HPV16-positive cancers. As for the study in general: Candidate HPV-specific clones and shared TCR motifs came from a couple of HPV16-positive patients. Study-wide points: The functional HPV-specific definition rests on just a couple of HPV16-positive patients.

Data came from immunoSEQ multiplex PCR; TCRdb stores just in-frame clones and leaves some out. Of around 15,000 clones listed, nearly 70% are singletons. Trimming shortened V by 2 bases and J by 3 bases, and 13 bases separated the two germline ends. This CDR3 is built from 14 residues. Germline CDR1 reads GTSNPN; CDR2 reads SVGIG (reference sequence). Sample collection was performed from a patient who underwent chemoradiotherapy. The genes are TRBV30 and TRBJ1-2; D gene unclear. This clonotype was obtained from a human donor with HPV-associated anogenital cancer. The CDR3 nucleotides are TGTGCCTGGAGTAATGGTGGACGCGACTATGGCTACACCTTC. Protein product: CAWSNGGRDYGYTF.